Listed below are T cell receptor beta chains from one sample, sequenced in a study of cytomegalovirus exposure and HLA in healthy donors. Assay used: immunoSEQ multiplex PCR; TCRdb lists only in-frame clones, some missing. The sample carries some 60,000 clones, roughly 96% recorded once. The sequencing sample was made of PBMCs. These receptors were taken from a man aged 18 to 30 in good health and CMV-seronegative. CDR3s include the opening cysteine and the closing phenylalanine or tryptophan. The D gene is left open where the match is weak. Where a row states a size, it is once, few, many or the class of an expanded clone; other rows omit it.

clone size | J gene | V gene | D gene | CDR3 DNA | CDR3 protein
once | TRBJ2-1 | TRBV10-1 | TRBD2 | TGCGCCAGCAGTGATTCAATAGCGGGAGCCTACAATGAGCAGTTCTTC | CASSDSIAGAYNEQFF
. | TRBJ2-7 | TRBV2 | . | TGTGCCAGCACTCCGGGACTCCTCTCCTACGAGCAGTACTTC | CASTPGLLSYEQYF
once | TRBJ1-1 | TRBV27 | . | TGTGCCAGCAGTTTTGGCTGGAACACTGAAGCTTTCTTT | CASSFGWNTEAFF
. | TRBJ2-3 | TRBV7-9 | TRBD2 | TGTGCCAGCAGCCTGACTAGCGGGAGTTCCCCTCGCACAGATACGCAGTATTTT | CASSLTSGSSPRTDTQYF
. | TRBJ2-1 | TRBV2 | TRBD1 | TGTGCCAGCAGTTCCGGGACAGGGCTCCACAATGAGCAGTTCTTC | CASSSGTGLHNEQFF
. | TRBJ1-1 | TRBV28 | TRBD1 | TGTGCCAGCAGTTCCGAGCCTGGACAGGTCGAAGCTTTCTTT | CASSSEPGQVEAFF
. | TRBJ2-7 | TRBV18 | TRBD1 | TGTGCCAGCTCACCACCGGGACAGCTCTACGAGCAGTACTTC | CASSPPGQLYEQYF
. | TRBJ1-5 | TRBV19 | TRBD1 | TGTGCCACCGGGACAGGGAGGTATAATCAGCCCCAGCATTTT | CATGTGRYNQPQHF
. | TRBJ1-1 | TRBV29-1 | TRBD1 | TGCAGCGTTGGTGGGACAGGCGGCGGGAACACTGAAGCTTTCTTT | CSVGGTGGGNTEAFF
. | TRBJ1-5 | TRBV19 | TRBD1 | TGTGCCAGTAGCCCCCGGGACAGGGGCAATTGGAATCAGCCCCAGCATTTT | CASSPRDRGNWNQPQHF
. | TRBJ2-1 | TRBV21-1 | . | TGTGCCAGCAGCAAAAAGGGACAGGCCCACAATGAGCAGTTCTTC | CASSKKGQAHNEQFF
. | TRBJ1-5 | TRBV11-2 | . | TGTGCCAGCAGCTGGGGCAAGGGATTTTATCAGCCCCAGCATTTT | CASSWGKGFYQPQHF
once | TRBJ2-5 | TRBV18 | . | TGTGCCAGCTCACCGGGGGTCCTCGGAGGGTTGGAGACCCAGTACTTC | CASSPGVLGGLETQYF
. | TRBJ2-3 | TRBV5-1 | . | TGCGCCAGCAGCTTGGAAAGTTCTCGCGTACTGGGCACAGATACGCAGTATTTT | CASSLESSRVLGTDTQYF
once | TRBJ1-1 | TRBV5-1 | . | TGCGCCAGCAGCTTGCGCTCCCCGGGAACTGAAGCTTTCTTT | CASSLRSPGTEAFF
. | TRBJ2-3 | TRBV6-5 | TRBD2 | TGTGCCAGCAGTTACGGGACTAGCCCAGATACGCAGTATTTT | CASSYGTSPDTQYF
. | TRBJ1-1 | TRBV28 | TRBD1 | TGTGCCATACAGGGGTCGACTGAAGCTTTCTTT | CAIQGSTEAFF
. | TRBJ2-1 | TRBV21-1 | . | TGTGCCAGCAGCAAATTACCCCCACTAGCGGAGATTTACAATGAGCAGTTCTTC | CASSKLPPLAEIYNEQFF
. | TRBJ2-7 | TRBV7-2 | . | TGTGCCAGCAGCTTGAGCGCAATCGAGCAGTACTTC | CASSLSAIEQYF
once | TRBJ2-1 | TRBV7-9 | TRBD1 | TGTGCCAGCAGTAACGTGGGGACAGGGGGCATTGAGCAGTTCTTC | CASSNVGTGGIEQFF
. | TRBJ2-3 | TRBV19 | . | TGTGCCAGTAGTATTTCACATATCACAGATACGCAGTATTTT | CASSISHITDTQYF
. | TRBJ1-3 | TRBV5-1 | . | TGCGCCAGCAGCTTGAGCGGGGTTGGAAACACCATATATTTT | CASSLSGVGNTIYF
. | TRBJ1-2 | TRBV28 | . | TGTGCCAGTGGTGGGGGGAAAATCGGCTACACCTTC | CASGGGKIGYTF
. | TRBJ2-3 | TRBV6-4 | TRBD2 | TGTGCCAGCAGTGAGACTAGCGGGGGCACAGATACGCAGTATTTT | CASSETSGGTDTQYF
. | TRBJ2-7 | TRBV28 | TRBD1 | TGTGCCAGCAGGCTTACAGGGGGTTACGAGCAGTACTTC | CASRLTGGYEQYF
. | TRBJ2-7 | TRBV6-1 | TRBD2 | TGTGCCAGCAGTGAAGTTCCTAGCGGGAACTCCTACGAGCAGTACTTC | CASSEVPSGNSYEQYF
. | TRBJ2-1 | TRBV11-2 | . | TGTGCCAGCAGCTTAGATTTACAGGCCGTGGAGCAGTTCTTC | CASSLDLQAVEQFF
. | TRBJ2-3 | TRBV28 | TRBD1 | TGTGCCAGCAAAGGGACAGGTAGCTGGCCCCCCCGCACAGATACGCAGTATTTT | CASKGTGSWPPRTDTQYF
once | TRBJ2-1 | TRBV4-1 | . | TGCGCCAGCAGCCAAGTCAGCGGTGATAGCTCCTACAATGAGCAGTTCTTC | CASSQVSGDSSYNEQFF
. | TRBJ2-3 | TRBV5-1 | TRBD1 | TGCGCCAGCAGCCTGTCAGGACAGGGGGCCACAGATACGCAGTATTTT | CASSLSGQGATDTQYF
. | TRBJ2-7 | TRBV28 | TRBD2 | TGTGCCAGCAATCCTGGACTAGCTGATGCCTACGAGCAGTACTTC | CASNPGLADAYEQYF
. | TRBJ2-1 | TRBV11-2 | . | TGTGCCAGCACCAAGACTAGCAATGAGCAGTTCTTC | CASTKTSNEQFF
. | TRBJ2-7 | TRBV28 | TRBD2 | TGTGCCAGCAGTTTATCAAGTCCCCTTGGACTAGCTTTCTACGAGCAGTACTTC | CASSLSSPLGLAFYEQYF
. | TRBJ2-7 | TRBV6-1 | . | TGTGCCAGCAGTGAATTACAGGGACCTGCCTACGAGCAGTACTTC | CASSELQGPAYEQYF
. | TRBJ2-3 | TRBV10-1 | TRBD1 | TGCGCCAGCAGTCCCCGGGACAGGAGGGATACGCAGTATTTT | CASSPRDRRDTQYF
. | TRBJ2-1 | TRBV28 | TRBD2 | TGTGCCAGCAGCGGGAGGGTATACAATGAGCAGTTCTTC | CASSGRVYNEQFF
. | TRBJ2-7 | TRBV19 | TRBD1 | TGTGCCAGTAGTCCCGGGACAGTCTACGAGCAGTACTTC | CASSPGTVYEQYF
. | TRBJ2-1 | TRBV5-6 | . | TGTGCCAGCAGCTTGGGCCCCTCGAGCTCCTACAATGAGCAGTTCTTC | CASSLGPSSSYNEQFF
. | TRBJ2-3 | TRBV6-6 | . | TGTGCCAGTAGCCCCCCTATCACCAGCACAGATACGCAGTATTTT | CASSPPITSTDTQYF
. | TRBJ1-5 | TRBV27 | . | TGTGCCAGCAGACCAGGTCTTTGGGGCAATCAGCCCCAGCATTTT | CASRPGLWGNQPQHF
. | TRBJ1-4 | TRBV4-1 | TRBD1 | TGCGCCAGCAGCCTCGGGACAGCTAATGAAAAACTGTTTTTT | CASSLGTANEKLFF
. | TRBJ2-1 | TRBV11-2 | TRBD2 | TGTGCCAGCAGCCTACGTCCAGCGGGAGAATTGAACAATGAGCAGTTCTTC | CASSLRPAGELNNEQFF
. | TRBJ2-3 | TRBV7-9 | . | TGTGCCAGCAGCCCCCGGACAGCTGACAGCACAGATACGCAGTATTTT | CASSPRTADSTDTQYF
. | TRBJ2-1 | TRBV9 | . | TGTGCCAGCAGCGTAGGGGGGAGGTCTGTCAATGAGCAGTTCTTC | CASSVGGRSVNEQFF
. | TRBJ1-2 | TRBV27 | TRBD1 | TGTGCCAGCAGCAGAACAGGGGCGGGTGGCTACACCTTC | CASSRTGAGGYTF